The source of this T cell receptor beta chain is a study of blood T cells in healthy people across ages. Notes on the study in general: Any changes in expanded clonotypes were possibly confounded, as donor CMV status remained unknown. Older individuals had lower TCR beta diversity per million T cells (the decline was roughly linear). Researchers judged that diversity estimates from one million T cells fell short of true values.

V lost 3 bases and J 0 bases, leaving 5 bases between the germline ends. This CDR3 is 13 amino acids long. Germline V gene data show CDR1 as SNHLY and CDR2 as FYNNEI. A second PCR of 7 to 11 cycles used a sample-barcoded 5' primer and a J-beta primer mix. TCRdb ran MiXCR on the 5' RACE reads and lists one entry per CDR3 protein. This table holds 1.8 million or so distinct CDR3 sequences, more than 35% found once. Of note for this clonotype: What it binds is not known.

The sequence was obtained from a human donor in good health. Material for sequencing was blood. This chain uses TRBV2 with TRBJ1-1; D gene unclear. DNA of the CDR3: TGTGCCAGCAGTGATCTGGTGAACACTGAAGCTTTCTTT. Translation gives CASSDLVNTEAFF.